This T cell receptor (beta chain) originates from a study of shared clonotypes between healthy human individuals. CDR1 is MDHEN, CDR2 SYDVKM, per germline. This CDR3 has 16 residues. Trimming removed 1 base at V and 1 base at J, with 14 bases between. Data came from immunoSEQ multiplex PCR; TCRdb stores just in-frame clones and leaves some out. Among hundreds of thousands of clones listed, roughly three quarters were seen once. The chain is built from TRBV28 and TRBJ2-7, with no clear D. The origin of this receptor is a woman aged 40 to 49 in good health. Some clones in this sample may be carry-over from other donors' samples. Sequenced sample: PBMCs. The CDR3 DNA is TGTGCCAGCAGTTTATCGGCAGCCCCCTCTTCCTACGAGCAGTACTTC. It codes for CASSLSAAPSSYEQYF.